Listed below are T cell receptor beta chains from one sample, sequenced in a study of human T cells and chemical hapten exposure. Using its own MiXCR run on the RACE reads, TCRdb lists one record per CDR3 protein. The profile shows 100,000 or so distinct CDR3 sequences, about 10% of them singletons. The material sequenced was whole blood, taken in connection with sensitization to the hapten diphenylcyclopropenone (DPC). These receptors came from a man in his forties with alopecia areata. Some clones in this sample may be carry-over from other donors' samples. Each CDR3 is given with its conserved first and last residue. The D gene is left open where the match is weak. Size tells how often a clone was seen (once, few, many) or the class of an expanded clone, and some rows leave it out.

TGCGCCAGCAGCCAAGACATGATTCTGAGCACTGAAGCTTTCTTT	CASSQDMILSTEAFF	many	-	TRBJ1-1	TRBV4-1
TGTGCCAGCAGCCAAGAACGTCAGCTGGCCTATGAAAAACTGTTTTTT	CASSQERQLAYEKLFF	few	-	TRBJ1-4	TRBV14
TGTGCCAGCAGTTTAGGCAGGGCTCTGGCGGAGACCCAGTACTTC	CASSLGRALAETQYF	-	-	TRBJ2-5	TRBV12-3/TRBV12-4
TGTGCCAGCCTTACCCCGGTAGGGTATGGCTACACCTTC	CASLTPVGYGYTF	few	-	TRBJ1-2	TRBV28
TGTGCCAGCAGCCAAGATGGGGGACAGGGGACAGATACGCAGTATTTT	CASSQDGGQGTDTQYF	few	TRBD1	TRBJ2-3	TRBV4-2
TGTGCCAGCAGTGAACGACAAGGGACTAGGGGAGGATACAATGAGCAGTTCTTC	CASSERQGTRGGYNEQFF	few	TRBD2	TRBJ2-1	TRBV25-1
TGTGCCAGCAGTGAAATGAGAGGAGTGGGGGAGACCCAGTACTTC	CASSEMRGVGETQYF	few	-	TRBJ2-5	TRBV2
TGTGCCAGCAGCTTAGGCTACTATGAGCAGTTCTTC	CASSLGYYEQFF	-	-	TRBJ2-1	TRBV11-2
TGCGCCAGCAGCCAAGATTTGAGAGGCCTGGGCAATCAGCCCCAGCATTTT	CASSQDLRGLGNQPQHF	many	-	TRBJ1-5	TRBV4-3
TGTGCCAGTAGTAACCCAGCGGGTATAGTTTGGGAGCTGTTTTTT	CASSNPAGIVWELFF	-	-	TRBJ2-2	TRBV19
TGCGCCAGCAGCCCGGGACTAGGGGGGGCAGATACGCAGTATTTT	CASSPGLGGADTQYF	few	TRBD2	TRBJ2-3	TRBV5-1
TGTGCCAGCAGCTTGGCCCAAGGGGGAGAAGCTTTCTTT	CASSLAQGGEAFF	-	-	TRBJ1-1	TRBV5-8
TGCAGCGTTGACCTGGGATTTAGCACAGATACGCAGTATTTT	CSVDLGFSTDTQYF	few	-	TRBJ2-3	TRBV29-1
TGTGCCAGCAGTACTAGCGGGAGTCCCCGCGAGACCCAGTACTTC	CASSTSGSPRETQYF	many	TRBD2	TRBJ2-5	TRBV6-1
TGTGCCAGCAGCTTAGTCGTCAGTCTCGCCAGCACAGATACGCAGTATTTT	CASSLVVSLASTDTQYF	-	-	TRBJ2-3	TRBV11-3
TGCGCCAGCAGCCAAGAGGGGTTGAACACTGAAGCTTTCTTT	CASSQEGLNTEAFF	few	-	TRBJ1-1	TRBV4-3
TGTGCTAGCAGCCAGGGAGGGAAAGATACGCAGTATTTT	CASSQGGKDTQYF	few	TRBD2	TRBJ2-3	TRBV7-7
TGTGCCAGCAGCTCAAACGGGGCTCTCTCTGGAAACACCATATATTTT	CASSSNGALSGNTIYF	-	-	TRBJ1-3	TRBV13
TGTGCCAGCAGCTTAGGTAGTAGCGGGAGTGGTGAGCAGTACTTC	CASSLGSSGSGEQYF	few	TRBD2	TRBJ2-7	TRBV7-6
TGTGCCAGCTCACCGAGCGGGGGTGAAAGCACTGAAGCTTTCTTT	CASSPSGGESTEAFF	many	-	TRBJ1-1	TRBV18
TGTGCCAGCACCGCCGGGGCCTTCACAGATACGCAGTATTTT	CASTAGAFTDTQYF	-	-	TRBJ2-3	TRBV2
TGCGCCAGCACCCTTGGCTTTACCTACAATGAGCAGTTCTTC	CASTLGFTYNEQFF	-	-	TRBJ2-1	TRBV10-2
TGTGCCAGCTCAGCAGCTGATAGCAATCAGCCCCAGCATTTT	CASSAADSNQPQHF	few	-	TRBJ1-5	TRBV18
TGTGCCAGCAGTGAAGGGACAGGTCTATACGAGCAGTACTTC	CASSEGTGLYEQYF	-	TRBD1	TRBJ2-7	TRBV25-1
TGTGCCAGCAGCTTTTCCCGAACTAGCGGGAGAGACATTCAGTACTTC	CASSFSRTSGRDIQYF	few	TRBD2	TRBJ2-4	TRBV7-8
TGTGCCAGCAGTTTATGGGGGACTGGAAACACCATATATTTT	CASSLWGTGNTIYF	few	-	TRBJ1-3	TRBV12-3/TRBV12-4
TGTGCCAGCAGCCCGGGGACAGGGGGCGGTACCGGGGAGCTGTTTTTT	CASSPGTGGGTGELFF	-	TRBD1	TRBJ2-2	TRBV11-2
TGTGCCAGCAGCAGGCCTCCTCCGGGATCCTCCTACGAGCAGTACTTC	CASSRPPPGSSYEQYF	many	-	TRBJ2-7	TRBV6-2/TRBV6-3
TGCAAGGGACTAGCGGGAGATATTACCACAGATACGCAGTATTTT	CKGLAGDITTDTQYF	few	TRBD2	TRBJ2-3	TRBV20-1
TGCAGTGCTAGTTTTAGCGGGACTAGCACAGATACGCAGTATTTT	CSASFSGTSTDTQYF	-	TRBD2	TRBJ2-3	TRBV20-1
TGCAGTGCTAAGGGGGCTAGCGGGAGGGGTCGCGCGGTGTACAATGAGCAGTTCTTC	CSAKGASGRGRAVYNEQFF	few	TRBD2	TRBJ2-1	TRBV20-1
TGTGCCATCAGTGAGGGTAGCGGGAAGGCCAAAAACATTCAGTACTTC	CAISEGSGKAKNIQYF	few	TRBD2	TRBJ2-4	TRBV10-3
TGTGCCAGCAGTTTAGGCAACTATGGCTACACCTTC	CASSLGNYGYTF	few	-	TRBJ1-2	TRBV12-3/TRBV12-4
TGCAGTGCTAGAGCAGACACCTACGAGCAGTACTTC	CSARADTYEQYF	-	-	TRBJ2-7	TRBV20-1
TGCAGTGCTAGAGCTAGCGGGAGCGGCACCGGGGAGCTGTTTTTT	CSARASGSGTGELFF	few	TRBD2	TRBJ2-2	TRBV20-1
TGTGCCAGCTCACCTCAGGGAAGGTCCGTTGAAGCTTTCTTT	CASSPQGRSVEAFF	many	-	TRBJ1-1	TRBV18
TGTGCCAGCAGTCTGAATTCGGGACTCGAGCAGTACTTC	CASSLNSGLEQYF	many	-	TRBJ2-7	TRBV12-3/TRBV12-4
TGTGCCAGCAGCCAAGCGGGGGCCGGGGAGCTGTTTTTT	CASSQAGAGELFF	-	-	TRBJ2-2	TRBV3-1
TGCGCCAGCAGCTTCGACAGTAATTCTGGGGCCAACGTCCTGACTTTC	CASSFDSNSGANVLTF	many	-	TRBJ2-6	TRBV5-1
TGCGCCAGCAGTGAGACGGTGGGGGACTACCCCTACAATGAGCAGTTCTTC	CASSETVGDYPYNEQFF	many	TRBD2	TRBJ2-1	TRBV10-1
TGTGCCAGCTATTCACCTCATGCTGGCGGGAGCCTAACGTCCAATGAGCAGTTCTTC	CASYSPHAGGSLTSNEQFF	few	TRBD2	TRBJ2-1	TRBV28
TGTGCCAGCAGCCATCGGAACTTGGTAACGATCCAGTACTTC	CASSHRNLVTIQYF	few	-	TRBJ2-5	TRBV3-1
TGCAGCGTTGTTAGGACTAGCGGGTCACAAGAGACCCAGTACTTC	CSVVRTSGSQETQYF	-	TRBD2	TRBJ2-5	TRBV29-1
TGTGCCAGCAGTATAACAGGGGGCAATCAGCCCCAGCATTTT	CASSITGGNQPQHF	-	TRBD1	TRBJ1-5	TRBV6-2/TRBV6-3
TGTGCCATCAGTGAGACGAGGGAGGGCCTCGCCAAAAACATTCAGTACTTC	CAISETREGLAKNIQYF	many	TRBD2	TRBJ2-4	TRBV10-3